The sequence of this T cell receptor (beta chain) was determined in a study of blood T cell repertoires in COVID-19. At the level of the study: The origin of the acute and convalescent COVID-19 samples was the United States, Italy and Spain. PBMCs, B-cell-depleted T cells, or T cells were the source of the cDNA or gDNA that made up the material.

As originally analysed: The authors estimated nucleated cell counts from reference gene primer amplification. Here immunoSEQ multiplex PCR was the method, and the copy in TCRdb shows in-frame clones only, minus some. V, J and clone size are those of that table, while D and trimming were read from the DNA. The table lists around 25,000 clones, 88% of them singletons. In its sample, this clone was seen once. Losses at the gene ends were 7 bases for V and 0 bases for J; bases not matched to a gene: 5. CDR1 SQVTM and CDR2 ANQGSEA come from the germline V gene. This CDR3 contains 13 residues. The chain is built from TRBV29-1 and TRBJ1-1; 7 nucleotides line up with TRBD1. The material sequenced was peripheral blood. The TCR comes from a woman in her fifties or sixties with active COVID-19. The DNA of the CDR3 is TGCAGCGGTTACAGGGGTATGAACACTGAAGCTTTCTTT. Translated, it gives CSGYRGMNTEAFF.